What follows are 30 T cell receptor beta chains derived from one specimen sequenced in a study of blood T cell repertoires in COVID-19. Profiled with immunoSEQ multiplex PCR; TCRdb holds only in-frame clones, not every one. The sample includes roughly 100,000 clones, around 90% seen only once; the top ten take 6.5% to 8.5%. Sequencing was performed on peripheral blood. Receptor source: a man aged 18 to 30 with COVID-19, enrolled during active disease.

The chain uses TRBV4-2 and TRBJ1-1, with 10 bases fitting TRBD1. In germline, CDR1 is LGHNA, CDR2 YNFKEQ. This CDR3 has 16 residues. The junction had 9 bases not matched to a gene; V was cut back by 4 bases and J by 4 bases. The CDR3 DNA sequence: TGTGCCAGCAGCCCCACCTGGACAGGGGGTATCACTGAAGCTTTCTTT. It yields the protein CASSPTWTGGITEAFF.

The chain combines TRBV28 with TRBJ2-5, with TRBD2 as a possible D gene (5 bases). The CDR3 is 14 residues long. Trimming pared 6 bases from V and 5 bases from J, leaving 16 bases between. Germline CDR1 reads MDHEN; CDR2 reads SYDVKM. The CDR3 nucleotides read TGTGCCAGCAGCAATACCGAAACGGGGGAGACCCAGTACTTC. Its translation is CASSNTETGETQYF.

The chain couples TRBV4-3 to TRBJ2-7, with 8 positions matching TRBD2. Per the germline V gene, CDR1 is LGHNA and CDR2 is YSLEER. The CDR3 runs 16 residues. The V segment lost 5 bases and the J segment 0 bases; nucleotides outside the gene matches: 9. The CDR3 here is CASSKFLSGDSYEQYF. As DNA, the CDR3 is TGCGCCAGCAGCAAATTCCTTAGCGGGGACTCCTACGAGCAGTACTTC.

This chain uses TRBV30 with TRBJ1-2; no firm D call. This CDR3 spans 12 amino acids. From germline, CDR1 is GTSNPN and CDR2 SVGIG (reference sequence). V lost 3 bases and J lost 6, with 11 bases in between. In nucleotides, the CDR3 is TGTGCCTGGAGGGCTTGGTTGAATGGCTACACCTTC. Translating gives CAWRAWLNGYTF.

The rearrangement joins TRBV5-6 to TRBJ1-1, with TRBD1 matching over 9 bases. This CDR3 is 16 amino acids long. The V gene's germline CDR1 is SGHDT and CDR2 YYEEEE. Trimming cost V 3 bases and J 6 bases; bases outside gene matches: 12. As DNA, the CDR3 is TGTGCCAGCAGCTCCCCGGACAGGGGAGGTTTAGCTGAAGCTTTCTTT. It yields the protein CASSSPDRGGLAEAFF.

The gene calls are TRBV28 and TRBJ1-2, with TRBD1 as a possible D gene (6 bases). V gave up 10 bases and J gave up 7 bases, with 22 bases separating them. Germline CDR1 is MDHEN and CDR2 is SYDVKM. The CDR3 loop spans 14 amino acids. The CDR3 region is CAIHGGNRAGGYTF. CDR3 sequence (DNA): TGTGCCATCCACGGGGGGAACAGGGCGGGTGGCTACACCTTC.

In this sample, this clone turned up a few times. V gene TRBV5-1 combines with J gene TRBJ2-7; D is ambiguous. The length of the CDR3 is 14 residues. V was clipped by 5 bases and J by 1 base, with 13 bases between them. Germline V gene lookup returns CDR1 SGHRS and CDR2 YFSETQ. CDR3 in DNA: TGCGCCAGCAGATTTGGTACTGCGTCCTACGAGCAGTACTTC. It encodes CASRFGTASYEQYF. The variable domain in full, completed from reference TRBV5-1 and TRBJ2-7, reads KAGVTQTPRYLIKTRGQQVTLSCSPISGHRSVSWYQQTPGQGLQFLFEYFSETQRNKGNFPGRFSGRQFSNSRSEMNVSTLELGDSALYLCASRFGTASYEQYFGPGTRLTVT.

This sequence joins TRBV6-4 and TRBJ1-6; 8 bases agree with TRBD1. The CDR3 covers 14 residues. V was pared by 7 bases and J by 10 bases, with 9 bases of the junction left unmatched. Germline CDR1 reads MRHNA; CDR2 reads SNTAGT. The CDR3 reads CASIQTGVPSPLHF. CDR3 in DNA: TGTGCCAGCATTCAGACAGGGGTTCCATCACCCCTCCACTTT.

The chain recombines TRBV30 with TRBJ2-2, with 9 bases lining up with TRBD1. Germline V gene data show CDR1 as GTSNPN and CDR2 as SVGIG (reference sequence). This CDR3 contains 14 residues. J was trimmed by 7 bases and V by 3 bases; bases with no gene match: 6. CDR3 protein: CAWRGTGLVGELFF. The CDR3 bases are TGTGCCTGGAGGGGGACAGGGTTGGTCGGGGAGCTGTTTTTT.

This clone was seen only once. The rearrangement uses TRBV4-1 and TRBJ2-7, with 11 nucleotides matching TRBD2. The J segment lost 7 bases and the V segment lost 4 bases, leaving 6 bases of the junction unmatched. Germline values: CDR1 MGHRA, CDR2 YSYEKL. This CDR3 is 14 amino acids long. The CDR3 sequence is CASSLTSGIGEQYF. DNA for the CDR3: TGCGCCAGCAGCCTGACTAGCGGGATTGGGGAGCAGTACTTC.

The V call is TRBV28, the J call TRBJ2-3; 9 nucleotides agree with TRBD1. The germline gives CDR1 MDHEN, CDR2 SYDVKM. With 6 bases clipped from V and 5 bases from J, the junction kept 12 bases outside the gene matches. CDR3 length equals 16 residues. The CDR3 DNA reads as TGTGCCAGCAGACTCCCCGGGACAGGGCAGGGAGATACGCAGTATTTT. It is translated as CASRLPGTGQGDTQYF.

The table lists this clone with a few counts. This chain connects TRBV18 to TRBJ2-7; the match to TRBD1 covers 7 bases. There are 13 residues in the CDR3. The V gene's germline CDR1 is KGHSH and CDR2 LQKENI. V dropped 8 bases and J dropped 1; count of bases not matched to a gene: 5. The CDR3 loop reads CASLGQDSYEQYF. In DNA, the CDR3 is TGTGCCAGCCTAGGACAGGATTCCTACGAGCAGTACTTC.

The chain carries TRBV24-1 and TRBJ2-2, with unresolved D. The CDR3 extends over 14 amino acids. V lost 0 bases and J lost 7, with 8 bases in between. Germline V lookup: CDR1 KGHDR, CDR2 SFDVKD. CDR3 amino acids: CATSDLQQFGELFF. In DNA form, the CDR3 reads TGTGCCACCAGTGATTTGCAACAGTTCGGGGAGCTGTTTTTT.

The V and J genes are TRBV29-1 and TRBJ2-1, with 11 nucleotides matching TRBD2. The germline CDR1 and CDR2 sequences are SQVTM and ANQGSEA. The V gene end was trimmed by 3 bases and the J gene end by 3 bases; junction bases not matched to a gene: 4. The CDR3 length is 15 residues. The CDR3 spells CSVEIAGGGYNEQFF. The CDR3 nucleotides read TGCAGCGTTGAGATAGCGGGAGGGGGCTACAATGAGCAGTTCTTC.

This chain's CDR3 is CSASRRRGNTGELFF. Here the CDR3 DNA reads TGCAGTGCTAGTCGCAGGAGGGGGAACACCGGGGAGCTGTTTTTT. The rearrangement links TRBV20-1 to TRBJ2-2; D might be TRBD2 (6 bases). Germline lookup yields CDR1 DFQATT and CDR2 SNEGSKA (reference sequence). The CDR3 is 15 amino acids. V was clipped by 3 bases and J by 1 base, with 12 bases between them.

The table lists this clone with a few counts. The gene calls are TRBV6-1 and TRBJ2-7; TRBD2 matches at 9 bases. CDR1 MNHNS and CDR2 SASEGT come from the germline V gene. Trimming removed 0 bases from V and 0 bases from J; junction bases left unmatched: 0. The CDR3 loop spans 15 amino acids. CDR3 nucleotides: TGTGCCAGCAGTGAAGCTAGCGGGAGCTCCTACGAGCAGTACTTC. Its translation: CASSEASGSSYEQYF.

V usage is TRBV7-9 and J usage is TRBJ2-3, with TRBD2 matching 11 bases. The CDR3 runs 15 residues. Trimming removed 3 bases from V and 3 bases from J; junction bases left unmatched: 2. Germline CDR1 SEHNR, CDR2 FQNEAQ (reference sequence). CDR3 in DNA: TGTGCCAGCAGCTTTGCTAGCGGGGGGACAGATACGCAGTATTTT. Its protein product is CASSFASGGTDTQYF.

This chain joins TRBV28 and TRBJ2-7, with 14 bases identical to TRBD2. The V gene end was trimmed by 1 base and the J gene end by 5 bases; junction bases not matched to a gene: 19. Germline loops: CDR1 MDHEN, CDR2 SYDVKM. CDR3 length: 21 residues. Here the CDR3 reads CASSLSSSAGVGLAGVDEQYF. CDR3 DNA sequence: TGTGCCAGCAGTTTATCCTCCAGCGCCGGGGTGGGACTAGCGGGAGTCGACGAGCAGTACTTC.

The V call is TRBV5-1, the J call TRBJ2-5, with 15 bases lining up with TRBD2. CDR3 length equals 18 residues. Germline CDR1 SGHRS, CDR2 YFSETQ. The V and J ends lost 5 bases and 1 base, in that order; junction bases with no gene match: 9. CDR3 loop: CASSSGTSGGTSQETQYF. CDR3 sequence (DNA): TGCGCCAGCAGTTCCGGGACTAGCGGGGGGACGAGCCAAGAGACCCAGTACTTC.

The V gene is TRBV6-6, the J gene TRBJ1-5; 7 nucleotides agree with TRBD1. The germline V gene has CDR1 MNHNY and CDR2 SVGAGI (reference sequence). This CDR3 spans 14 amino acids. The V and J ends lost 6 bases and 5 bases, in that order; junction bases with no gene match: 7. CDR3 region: CASRRDSGDQPQHF. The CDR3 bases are TGTGCCAGCAGAAGGGACAGTGGTGATCAGCCCCAGCATTTT.

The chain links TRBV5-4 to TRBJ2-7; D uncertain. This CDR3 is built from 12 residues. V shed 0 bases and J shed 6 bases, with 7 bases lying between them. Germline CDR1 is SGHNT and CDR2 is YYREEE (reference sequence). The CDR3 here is CASSLAGFEQYF. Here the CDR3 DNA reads TGTGCCAGCAGCTTGGCTGGCTTCGAGCAGTACTTC. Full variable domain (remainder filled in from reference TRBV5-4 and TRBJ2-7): ETGVTQSPTHLIKTRGQQVTLRCSSQSGHNTVSWYQQALGQGPQFIFQYYREEENGRGNFPPRFSGLQFPNYSSELNVNALELDDSALYLCASSLAGFEQYFGPGTRLTVT.

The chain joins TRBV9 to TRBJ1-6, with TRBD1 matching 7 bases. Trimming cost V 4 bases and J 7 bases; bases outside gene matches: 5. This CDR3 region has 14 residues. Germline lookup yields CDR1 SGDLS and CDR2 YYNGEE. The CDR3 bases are TGTGCCAGCAGCTGGGACAGAGACAATTCACCCCTCCACTTT. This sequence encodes CASSWDRDNSPLHF.

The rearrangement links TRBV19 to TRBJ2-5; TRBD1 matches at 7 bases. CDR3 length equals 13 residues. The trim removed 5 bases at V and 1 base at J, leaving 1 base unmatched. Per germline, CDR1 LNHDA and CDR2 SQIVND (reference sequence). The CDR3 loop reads CASSRDSQETQYF. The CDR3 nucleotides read TGTGCCAGTAGTCGGGACAGCCAAGAGACCCAGTACTTC.

The CDR3 region is CASSGGWTGHPSTDTQYF. CDR3 in DNA: TGTGCCAGTAGTGGAGGCTGGACAGGACACCCTAGCACAGATACGCAGTATTTT. This chain links TRBV19 with TRBJ2-3; TRBD1 aligns across 7 bases. Germline V gene data show CDR1 as LNHDA and CDR2 as SQIVND (reference sequence). The junction had 14 bases not matched to a gene; V was cut back by 5 bases and J by 0 bases. The CDR3 totals 18 residues.

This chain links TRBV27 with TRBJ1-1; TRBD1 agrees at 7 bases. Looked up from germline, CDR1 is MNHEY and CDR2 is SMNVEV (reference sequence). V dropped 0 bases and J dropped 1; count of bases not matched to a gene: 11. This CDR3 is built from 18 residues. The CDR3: CASSLSIGFRTGNTEAFF. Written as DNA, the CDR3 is TGTGCCAGCAGTTTATCGATAGGGTTTCGGACAGGGAACACTGAAGCTTTCTTT.

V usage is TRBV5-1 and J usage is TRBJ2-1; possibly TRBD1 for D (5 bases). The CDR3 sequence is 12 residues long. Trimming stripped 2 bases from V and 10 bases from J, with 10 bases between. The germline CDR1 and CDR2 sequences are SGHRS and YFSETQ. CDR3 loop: CASSLLRTEQFF. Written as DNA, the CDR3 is TGCGCCAGCAGCTTACTTCGGACAGAGCAGTTCTTC.

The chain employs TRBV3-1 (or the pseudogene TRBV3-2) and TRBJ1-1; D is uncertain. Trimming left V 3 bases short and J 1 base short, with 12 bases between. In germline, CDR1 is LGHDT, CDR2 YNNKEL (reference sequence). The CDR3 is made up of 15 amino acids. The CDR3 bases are TGTGCCAGCAGCCATCTGGCTCGCAGGAACACTGAAGCTTTCTTT. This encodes CASSHLARRNTEAFF.

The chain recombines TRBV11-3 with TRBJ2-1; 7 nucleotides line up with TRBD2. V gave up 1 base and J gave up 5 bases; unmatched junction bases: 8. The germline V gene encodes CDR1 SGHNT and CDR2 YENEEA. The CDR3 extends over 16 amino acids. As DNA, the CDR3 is TGTGCCAGCAGCTTAGGTCGGGAGGCCCCCAACAATGAGCAGTTCTTC. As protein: CASSLGREAPNNEQFF.

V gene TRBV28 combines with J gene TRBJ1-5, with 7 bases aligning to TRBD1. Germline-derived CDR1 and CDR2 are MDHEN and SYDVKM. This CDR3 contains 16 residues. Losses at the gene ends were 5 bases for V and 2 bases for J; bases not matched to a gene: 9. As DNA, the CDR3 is TGTGCCAGCAGTGCACAGGGGACGTTAGGCAATCAGCCCCAGCATTTT. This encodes CASSAQGTLGNQPQHF.

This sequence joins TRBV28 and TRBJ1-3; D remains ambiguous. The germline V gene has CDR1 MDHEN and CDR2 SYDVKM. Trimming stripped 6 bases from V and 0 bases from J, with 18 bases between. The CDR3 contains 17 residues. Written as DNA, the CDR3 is TGTGCCAGCAGCCCCCGTCGCGGGCTAGGCTCTGGAAACACCATATATTTT. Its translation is CASSPRRGLGSGNTIYF.